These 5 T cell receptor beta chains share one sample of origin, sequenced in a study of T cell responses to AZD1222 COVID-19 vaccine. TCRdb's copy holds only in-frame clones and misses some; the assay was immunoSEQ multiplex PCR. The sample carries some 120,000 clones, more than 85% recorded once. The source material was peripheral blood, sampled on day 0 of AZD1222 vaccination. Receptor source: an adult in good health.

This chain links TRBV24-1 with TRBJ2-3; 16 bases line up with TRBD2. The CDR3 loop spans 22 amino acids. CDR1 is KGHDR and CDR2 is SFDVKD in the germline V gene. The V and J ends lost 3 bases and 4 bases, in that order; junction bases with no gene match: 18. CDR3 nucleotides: TGTGCCACCAGTGATGCGGGGACATCCTGGGGACTAGCGGGGGGGAACGCAGATACGCAGTATTTT. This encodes CATSDAGTSWGLAGGNADTQYF.

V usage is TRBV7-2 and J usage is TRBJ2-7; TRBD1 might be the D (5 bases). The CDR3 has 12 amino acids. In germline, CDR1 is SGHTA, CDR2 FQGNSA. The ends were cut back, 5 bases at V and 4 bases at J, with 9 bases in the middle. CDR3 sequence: CASSLPGYEQYF. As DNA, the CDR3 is TGTGCCAGCAGCCTTCCAGGGTACGAGCAGTACTTC.

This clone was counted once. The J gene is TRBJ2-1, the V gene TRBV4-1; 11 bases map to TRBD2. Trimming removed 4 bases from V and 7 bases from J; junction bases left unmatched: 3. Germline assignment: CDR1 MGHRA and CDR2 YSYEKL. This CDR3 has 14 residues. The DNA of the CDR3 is TGCGCCAGCAGCCGACTAGCGGGGCTAAATGAGCAGTTCTTC. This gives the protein CASSRLAGLNEQFF.

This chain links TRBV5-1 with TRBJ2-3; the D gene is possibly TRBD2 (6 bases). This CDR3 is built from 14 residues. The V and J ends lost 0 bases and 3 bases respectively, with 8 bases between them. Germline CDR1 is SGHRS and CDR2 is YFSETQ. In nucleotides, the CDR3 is TGCGCCAGCAGCTTGGGGGACTTAACAGATACGCAGTATTTT. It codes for CASSLGDLTDTQYF. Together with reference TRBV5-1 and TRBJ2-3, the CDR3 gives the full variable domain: KAGVTQTPRYLIKTRGQQVTLSCSPISGHRSVSWYQQTPGQGLQFLFEYFSETQRNKGNFPGRFSGRQFSNSRSEMNVSTLELGDSALYLCASSLGDLTDTQYFGPGTRLTVL.

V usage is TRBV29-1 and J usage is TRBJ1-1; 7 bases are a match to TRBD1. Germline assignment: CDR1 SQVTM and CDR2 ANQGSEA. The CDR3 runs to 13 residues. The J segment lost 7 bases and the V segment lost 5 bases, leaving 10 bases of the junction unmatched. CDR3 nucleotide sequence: TGCAGCGTTCACAGGGGCCTAGGGCTTGAAGCTTTCTTT. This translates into CSVHRGLGLEAFF.